This T cell receptor (beta chain) was captured by sequencing in a study of T cell responses to AZD1222 COVID-19 vaccine. Study results and limitations: Donors skewed white British and female; clonal diversity was possibly underestimated. Repertoires were obtained solely post-peak T cell response.

Clones were sequenced by immunoSEQ multiplex PCR, and TCRdb holds only the in-frame ones, with some missing. Seen here are about 48,000 clones, about 86% observed once, and the top ten hold around 7%. The germline V gene encodes CDR1 SQVTM and CDR2 ANQGSEA. The CDR3 contains 13 residues. Trimming removed 6 bases from V and 2 bases from J, with 11 bases in between. Remarks on this clone: Its antigen is currently unknown.

This sequence joins TRBV29-1 and TRBJ2-4, with D perhaps matching TRBD1 or TRBD2 (5 bases each). Sample: peripheral blood, taken 28 days after the second AZD1222 dose. This TCR was sampled from an adult who received the AZD1222 COVID-19 vaccine. The CDR3 DNA reads TGCAGCGTCGCTCGGGGCCCCAAAAACATTCAGTACTTC. This codes for CSVARGPKNIQYF.